This T cell receptor beta chain was captured in a study of shared clonotypes between healthy human individuals. Across the study: CD4 naive and memory got three plates each, CD8 naive two, CD8 memory one.

V lost 5 bases and J 5 bases, leaving 10 bases between the germline ends. The CDR3 runs to 12 residues. Germline V gene lookup returns CDR1 SGHVS and CDR2 FQNEAQ. Study-level findings and limits: Blood alone was sampled, and tissue repertoires likely differ. Non-shared clonotypes displayed generation probabilities falling below those of clonotypes present in all four donors.

This clone was counted a single time. Antigen unknown. Each subset's genomic DNA was split evenly across several immunoSEQ plates. Data came from immunoSEQ multiplex PCR; TCRdb stores just in-frame clones and leaves some out. The sample records around 370,000 clones, 90% to 98% being singletons. The chain recombines TRBV7-8 with TRBJ2-7; D remains ambiguous. The receptor was derived from a man aged 30-40 years in good health. What was sequenced was memory CD8+ T cells sorted from blood. Indicated subset: CD45RO+ cells pooled with CCR7-negative TemRA cells. The CDR3 DNA follows: TGTGCCAGCAGCACCCCAACCCACGAGCAGTACTTC. Translation gives CASSTPTHEQYF.